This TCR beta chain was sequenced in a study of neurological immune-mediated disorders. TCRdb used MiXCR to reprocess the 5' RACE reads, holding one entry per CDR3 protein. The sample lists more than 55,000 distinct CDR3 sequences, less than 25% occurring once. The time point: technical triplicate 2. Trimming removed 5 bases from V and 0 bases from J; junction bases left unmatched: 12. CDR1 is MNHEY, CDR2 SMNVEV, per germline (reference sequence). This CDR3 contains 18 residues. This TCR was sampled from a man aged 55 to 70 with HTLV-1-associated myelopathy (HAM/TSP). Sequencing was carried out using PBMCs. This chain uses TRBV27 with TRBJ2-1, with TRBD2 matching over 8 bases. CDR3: CASSHRRASGSSYNEQFF. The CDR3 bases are TGTGCCAGCAGTCACCGTCGGGCCAGCGGGAGCTCCTACAATGAGCAGTTCTTC.